This T cell receptor (beta chain) was documented in a study of identical twins. Study-level results: In beta out-of-frame sequences, the excess sharing between twins was weaker. Invariant cells of the MAIT and iNKT types might have partly distorted the zero-insertion analyses.

All donors comprised healthy Caucasians. Germline assignment: CDR1 DFQATT and CDR2 SNEGSKA (reference sequence). V lost 1 base to trimming and J lost 0 bases; unmatched junction nucleotides: 0. The CDR3 sequence is 15 residues long. MiXCR, run by TCRdb on the 5' RACE reads, gives a single entry per CDR3 protein. The sample consists of fewer than 250,000 distinct CDR3 sequences, approximately 7% of them appearing once. Concerning this clonotype: Its antigen is still unknown.

This sample also appeared in a second study, on yellow fever vaccine responses in identical twins. That source adds: Twins reportedly mounted vaccine T cell responses that seemed partly convergent, partly personalized.

Sequenced sample: memory (CD45RO+) T cells sorted from blood. The TCR comes from a woman aged 18-35 years in good health. The chain carries TRBV20-1 and TRBJ2-2; TRBD2 agrees at 9 bases. CDR3 bases: TGCAGTGCTAGAGTAGCGGGGGCGAACACCGGGGAGCTGTTTTTT. Amino acid sequence: CSARVAGANTGELFF.